The clone carrying this TCR beta chain appeared once. This specimen belongs to a study of blood T cell repertoires in COVID-19. This CDR3 contains 18 residues. Per germline, CDR1 SGHNT and CDR2 YYREEE (reference sequence). V was shortened by 3 bases and J by 4 bases, with 22 bases between the two germline ends. The table came from immunoSEQ multiplex PCR; TCRdb's copy has only in-frame clones and leaves some out. This table holds 90,000 to 130,000 clones, around 83% found once. The sample consisted of peripheral blood. The sequence was collected from a man aged 70-80 years with acute or convalescent COVID-19. The chain employs TRBV5-4 and TRBJ2-2, with a tentative D call TRBD1 (6 bases). The CDR3 loop reads CASSSPTGRGLFTGELFF. DNA of the CDR3: TGTGCCAGCAGCTCGCCAACAGGGAGAGGATTATTCACCGGGGAGCTGTTTTTT. The entire variable domain, with the rest obtained from reference TRBV5-4 and TRBJ2-2, is as follows: ETGVTQSPTHLIKTRGQQVTLRCSSQSGHNTVSWYQQALGQGPQFIFQYYREEENGRGNFPPRFSGLQFPNYSSELNVNALELDDSALYLCASSSPTGRGLFTGELFFGEGSRLTVL.